Listed below are T cell receptor beta chains from one sample, sequenced in a study of beta chain features in type 1 diabetes. Some clones are missing from TCRdb's copy, which holds only in-frame ones; the method was immunoSEQ multiplex PCR. The table has about 9,400 clones, 70% to 80% seen once. Specimen: Tregs from blood. These receptors all come from a woman younger than 35 in good health. Each CDR3 is given with its conserved first and last residue. D genes are given only for firm matches. Rows give clone size only sometimes, using once, few, many, or a class for an expanded clone.

j_gene | abundance | d_gene | v_gene | CDR3nt | CDR3aa
TRBJ1-2 | - | - | TRBV6-1 | TGTGCCAGCAGTGAAACAGCCACTGGCTATGGCTACACCTTC | CASSETATGYGYTF
TRBJ2-5 | - | - | TRBV5-1 | TGCGCCAGCAGCTTGGCCGCAGGGCAAGAGACCCAGTACTTC | CASSLAAGQETQYF
TRBJ2-7 | - | TRBD2 | TRBV4-1 | TGCGCCAGCAGCCAAGTGACTAGCGGGGCGATAACCTACGAGCAGTACTTC | CASSQVTSGAITYEQYF
TRBJ2-1 | - | TRBD1 | TRBV29-1 | TGCAGCGCGGACAGGAACTACAATGAGCAGTTCTTC | CSADRNYNEQFF
TRBJ2-7 | - | TRBD2 | TRBV11-2 | TGTGCCAGCAGCCGGACTAGAAATTGGCGCGAGCAGTACTTC | CASSRTRNWREQYF
TRBJ2-3 | - | TRBD1 | TRBV4-1 | TGCGCCAGCAGCCCAGCCGGGACAGGGGCCGTTGATACGCAGTATTTT | CASSPAGTGAVDTQYF
TRBJ2-7 | - | - | TRBV5-1 | TGCGCCAGCAGCTTCGACAGCTCCTACGAGCAGTACTTC | CASSFDSSYEQYF
TRBJ1-2 | - | - | TRBV5-1 | TGCGCCAGCAGAGACAGCTTACCTAACTATGGCTACACCTTC | CASRDSLPNYGYTF
TRBJ1-2 | - | - | TRBV4-2 | TGTGCCAGCAGCCAAAGGCAGGGGTACTATGGCTACACCTTC | CASSQRQGYYGYTF
TRBJ2-3 | - | - | TRBV6-1 | TGTGCCAGCAGTGCGTCTCAGGTTGGCACAGATACGCAGTATTTT | CASSASQVGTDTQYF
TRBJ2-7 | - | TRBD1 | TRBV5-5 | TGTGCCAGCAGCTTGGCCAGGGGGATTTTGTCCTACGAGCAGTACTTC | CASSLARGILSYEQYF
TRBJ2-7 | - | - | TRBV5-4 | TGTGCCAGCAGCCCCCAGGGTAGGAGCTCCTACGAGCAGTACTTC | CASSPQGRSSYEQYF
TRBJ2-1 | - | - | TRBV5-1 | TGCGCCAGCAGCCTCAGCGGAGACCTGTCGGATGAGCAGTTCTTC | CASSLSGDLSDEQFF
TRBJ2-1 | - | TRBD1 | TRBV2 | TGTGCCAGCCCCCGGGACAGGACCTCCTACAATGAGCAGTTCTTC | CASPRDRTSYNEQFF
TRBJ2-7 | - | TRBD1 | TRBV9 | TGTGCCAGCAGCGTAGCTTCCCAGGGGGCCTACGAGCAGTACTTC | CASSVASQGAYEQYF
TRBJ2-1 | - | - | TRBV6-1 | TGTGCCAGCATCCTCCGACGGGGAGATTACAATGAGCAGTTCTTC | CASILRRGDYNEQFF
TRBJ2-5 | - | - | TRBV18 | TGTGCCAGCTCACCCAGGGGTGGAGAGACCCAGTACTTC | CASSPRGGETQYF
TRBJ2-3 | - | - | TRBV6-5 | TGTGCCAGCTTTCGGAGTGCTAGCACAGATACGCAGTATTTT | CASFRSASTDTQYF
TRBJ2-2 | - | - | TRBV11-2 | TGTGCCAGCAGCCCCATCGGGGGGCCGAACACCGGGGAGCTGTTTTTT | CASSPIGGPNTGELFF
TRBJ1-5 | few | - | TRBV19 | TGTGCCAGTAGTTACCGGGGTCATGATCAGCCCCAGCATTTT | CASSYRGHDQPQHF
TRBJ2-1 | - | TRBD1 | TRBV28 | TGTGCCAGCTCTCCCCGAGGACAGGGGGCGCCGGGTGAGCAGTTCTTC | CASSPRGQGAPGEQFF
TRBJ2-4 | few | - | TRBV10-3 | TGTGCCATCAGTGAGGCGACAGGTGCCGCGGCCAAAAACATTCAGTACTTC | CAISEATGAAAKNIQYF
TRBJ2-7 | - | - | TRBV7-2 | TGTGCCAGCAGCTTAGTCCCAGGGACCTACGAGCAGTACTTC | CASSLVPGTYEQYF
TRBJ1-3 | - | TRBD1 | TRBV6-1 | TGTGCCAGCAGTGTGACAGGGCGCGGTGGAAACACCATATATTTT | CASSVTGRGGNTIYF
TRBJ2-5 | - | - | TRBV5-1 | TGCGCCAGCAGCCTGGGGAGGTTGGCTAGCGCGGGGCAAGAGACCCAGTACTTC | CASSLGRLASAGQETQYF
TRBJ2-3 | - | TRBD2 | TRBV30 | TGTGCCTGGAGTGTGCTAGCGGGTGGGGGGCCCACAGATACGCAGTATTTT | CAWSVLAGGGPTDTQYF
TRBJ2-1 | - | TRBD1 | TRBV5-5 | TGTGCCAGCAGCTACACCGCCGGGACAGGCCTTACCAATGAGCAGTTCTTC | CASSYTAGTGLTNEQFF
TRBJ2-7 | - | - | TRBV11-2 | TGTGCCAGCAGCTTAAGCACGGGATACGAGCAGTACTTC | CASSLSTGYEQYF
TRBJ1-2 | - | - | TRBV27 | TGTGCCAGCAGTACGGGCTATGGCTACACCTTC | CASSTGYGYTF
TRBJ1-1 | once | - | TRBV5-1 | TGCGCCAGCAGCTTCGAGTTGGGGAGCACTGAAGCTTTCTTT | CASSFELGSTEAFF
TRBJ2-3 | few | TRBD2 | TRBV10-3 | TGTGCCATCAGAAGACTAGCGGGGGAGGATACGCAGTATTTT | CAIRRLAGEDTQYF
TRBJ1-2 | - | - | TRBV5-1 | TGCGCCAGCAGCTTGGGGCCAGGGGCAAATAACTATGGCTACACCTTC | CASSLGPGANNYGYTF
TRBJ2-1 | - | - | TRBV10-3 | TGTGCCATAGGACTCGACTACAATGAGCAGTTCTTC | CAIGLDYNEQFF
TRBJ1-1 | - | - | TRBV6-5 | TGTGCCAGCAGTTACGCAGGGCCGAACACTGAAGCTTTCTTT | CASSYAGPNTEAFF
TRBJ2-7 | - | TRBD1 | TRBV7-2 | TGTGCCAGCAGCCCTCGAAGGGACAGTTTATCCTACGAGCAGTACTTC | CASSPRRDSLSYEQYF
TRBJ2-4 | - | - | TRBV5-4 | TGTGCCAGCAGCCCACAAAGCGCTGACATTCAGTACTTC | CASSPQSADIQYF
TRBJ1-3 | - | - | TRBV2 | TGTGCCAGCAGTCCGGACAGCACCATATATTTT | CASSPDSTIYF
TRBJ2-3 | - | - | TRBV19 | TGTGCCAGTAGAATCGGGTTCAGCACAGATACGCAGTATTTT | CASRIGFSTDTQYF